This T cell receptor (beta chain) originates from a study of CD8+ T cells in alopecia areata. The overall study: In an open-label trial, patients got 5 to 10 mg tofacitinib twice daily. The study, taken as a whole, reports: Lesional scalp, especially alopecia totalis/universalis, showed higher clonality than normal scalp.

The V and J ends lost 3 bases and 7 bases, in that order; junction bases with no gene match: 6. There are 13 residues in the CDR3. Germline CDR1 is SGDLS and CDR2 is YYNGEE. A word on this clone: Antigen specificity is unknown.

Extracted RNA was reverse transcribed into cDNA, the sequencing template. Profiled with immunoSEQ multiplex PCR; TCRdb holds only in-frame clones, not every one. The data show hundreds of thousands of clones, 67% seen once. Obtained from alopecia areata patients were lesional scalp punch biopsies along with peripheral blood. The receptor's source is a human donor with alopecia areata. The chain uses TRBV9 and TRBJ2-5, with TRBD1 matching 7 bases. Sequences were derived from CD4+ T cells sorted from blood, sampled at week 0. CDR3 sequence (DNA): TGTGCCAGCAGCGAGGGACAGTCCGGGACCCAGTACTTC. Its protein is CASSEGQSGTQYF. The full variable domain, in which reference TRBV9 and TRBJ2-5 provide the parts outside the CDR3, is DSGVTQTPKHLITATGQRVTLRCSPRSGDLSVYWYQQSLDQGLQFLIQYYNGEERAKGNILERFSAQQFPDLHSELNLSSLELGDSALYFCASSEGQSGTQYFGPGTRLLVL.